These 20 T cell receptor beta chains were all obtained from the same sample, sequenced in a study of blood T cell repertoires in COVID-19. The data were produced by immunoSEQ multiplex PCR, yet TCRdb's version contains in-frame clones alone and is incomplete. The data show 75,000 to 90,000 clones, around four fifths seen once. Sequencing was carried out using peripheral blood. These receptors were taken from a man older than 75 with active or convalescent COVID-19.

The chain joins TRBV19 to TRBJ1-4; the D is unclear. CDR3 length: 15 residues. CDR1 LNHDA and CDR2 SQIVND come from the germline V gene (reference sequence). The V end lost 3 bases, the J end lost 10 bases, and 18 bases lay between the germline ends. CDR3 residues: CASSIRESVPGKLFF. The CDR3 DNA follows: TGTGCCAGTAGTATTCGGGAGTCGGTCCCGGGAAAACTGTTTTTT.

The rearrangement uses TRBV15 and TRBJ1-4; 7 bases map to TRBD1. After removal of 0 bases from V and 7 bases from J, the junction contained 2 bases not matched to a gene. CDR3 length equals 14 residues. Germline-derived CDR1 and CDR2 are LNHNV and YYDKDF (reference sequence). DNA for the CDR3: TGTGCCACCAGCAGAGACAGGGGGGTTGAAAAACTGTTTTTT. Translated, it gives CATSRDRGVEKLFF.

The rearrangement uses TRBV5-6 and TRBJ2-7, with 8 bases identical to TRBD2. V lost 0 bases, J lost 4 bases, and 12 bases stayed unmatched. Germline CDR1 and CDR2: SGHDT and YYEEEE. The CDR3 contains 17 residues. The CDR3 DNA sequence: TGTGCCAGCAGCTTGGCCTACCAAACCGGGACTAGTTACGAGCAGTACGTC. Translation gives CASSLAYQTGTSYEQYV.

This clone came up a few times. This chain links TRBV3-1 (or the pseudogene TRBV3-2) with TRBJ2-7; 7 bases are shared with TRBD2. With 1 base clipped from V and 0 bases from J, the junction kept 3 bases outside the gene matches. CDR1 LGHDT and CDR2 YNNKEL come from the germline V gene (reference sequence). The CDR3 runs 15 residues. DNA for the CDR3: TGTGCCAGCAGCCAAGCAGCGGGGAGCTCCTACGAGCAGTACGTC. Encoded protein: CASSQAAGSSYEQYV.

V usage is TRBV10-3 and J usage is TRBJ1-1; weak D call: TRBD1 (6 bases). Looked up from germline, CDR1 is ENHRY and CDR2 is SYGVKD. V lost 5 bases to trimming and J lost 5 bases, with 9 bases between them. The CDR3 is 12 amino acids. The CDR3 loop is CAISTTGTEAFF. As DNA, the CDR3 is TGTGCCATCAGTACTACAGGGACTGAAGCTTTCTTT.

The gene calls are TRBV6-2 or TRBV6-3 and TRBJ1-5; no reliable D call. Between the trimmed V and J ends, which lost 0 bases and 1 base, there was a span of 16 bases. The CDR3 spans 18 residues. Germline V gene sequence: CDR1 MNHEY, CDR2 SVGEGT. CDR3 nucleotide sequence: TGTGCCAGCAGTTACTCTTCAAAGTCTGTGCGGAGCAATCAGCCCCAGCATTTT. Protein: CASSYSSKSVRSNQPQHF.

Only one count was recorded for this clone. J is TRBJ2-3 and V is TRBV30; TRBD2 aligns across 12 bases. J lost 4 bases, V lost 5 bases, and 4 bases had no gene match. CDR3 length equals 14 residues. The germline gives CDR1 GTSNPN, CDR2 SVGIG (reference sequence). The DNA of the CDR3 is TGTGCCTGGCAACTAGCGGGAGGATCAGATACGCAGTATTTT. Amino acid sequence: CAWQLAGGSDTQYF.

CDR3 region: CASSADSRRTAHYTDTQYF. CDR3 coding DNA: TGTGCCAGTAGTGCCGATTCCCGAAGGACTGCACACTACACAGATACGCAGTATTTT. The gene calls are TRBV19 and TRBJ2-3; TRBD2 might be the D (5 bases). V was cut by 5 bases and J by 2 bases, with 26 bases left in between. Germline V gives CDR1 LNHDA, CDR2 SQIVND (reference sequence). The CDR3 is made up of 19 amino acids. Together with reference TRBV19 and TRBJ2-3, the CDR3 gives the full variable domain: DGGITQSPKYLFRKEGQNVTLSCEQNLNHDAMYWYRQDPGQGLRLIYYSQIVNDFQKGDIAEGYSVSREKKESFPLTVTSAQKNPTAFYLCASSADSRRTAHYTDTQYFGPGTRLTVL.

The chain is built from TRBV5-4 and TRBJ2-1, with 8 bases aligning to TRBD1. The CDR3 spans 16 residues. In germline, CDR1 is SGHNT, CDR2 YYREEE (reference sequence). The junction had 12 bases not matched to a gene; V was cut back by 4 bases and J by 6 bases. This chain's CDR3 is CASSAIPQGAGNEQFF. In DNA, the CDR3 is TGTGCCAGCAGCGCGATCCCCCAGGGGGCGGGCAATGAGCAGTTCTTC.

The chain uses TRBV19 and TRBJ1-5; tentative D call: TRBD1 (6 bases). V was shortened by 8 bases and J by 6 bases, with 20 bases between the two germline ends. Germline V gene lookup returns CDR1 LNHDA and CDR2 SQIVND (reference sequence). This CDR3 contains 15 residues. DNA of the CDR3: TGTGCCAGTGATAAGGGGGTGGACGCAAGTCAGCCCCAGCATTTT. The encoded protein is CASDKGVDASQPQHF. Supplemented by reference TRBV19 and TRBJ1-5, the full variable domain reads DGGITQSPKYLFRKEGQNVTLSCEQNLNHDAMYWYRQDPGQGLRLIYYSQIVNDFQKGDIAEGYSVSREKKESFPLTVTSAQKNPTAFYLCASDKGVDASQPQHFGDGTRLSIL.

The chain joins TRBV7-2 to TRBJ1-2; D is uncertain. The germline V gene encodes CDR1 SGHTA and CDR2 FQGNSA. The V gene lost 0 bases and the J gene lost 8 bases, with 7 bases spanning the gap. This CDR3 has 12 residues. DNA for the CDR3: TGTGCCAGCAGCTTAGCGGTGGAGGGCTACACCTTC. Protein: CASSLAVEGYTF.

The rearrangement uses TRBV27 and TRBJ2-2, with 7 bases that match TRBD1. Trimming at V came to 2 bases and at J to 4 bases, leaving 7 bases not matched to a gene. The CDR3 spans 16 residues. Germline V lookup: CDR1 MNHEY, CDR2 SMNVEV (reference sequence). CDR3 nucleotides: TGTGCCAGCAGTTTAAACCGGGACAGCTCCACCGGGGAGCTGTTTTTT. This gives the protein CASSLNRDSSTGELFF.

This clone was seen a single time. The CDR3 DNA is TGCAGTGCTAGTGTCCAAACAGGGGCTGAAAAACTGTTTTTT. Translated: CSASVQTGAEKLFF. The chain is built from TRBV20-1 and TRBJ1-4, with 7 bases identical to TRBD1. CDR1 is DFQATT, CDR2 SNEGSKA, per germline (reference sequence). The length of the CDR3 is 14 residues. V trimming: 3 bases; J trimming: 7 bases; junction bases outside the gene matches: 8.

The rearrangement joins TRBV9 to TRBJ2-5; D perhaps matches TRBD2 (5 bases). V was cut by 3 bases and J by 3 bases, with 18 bases left in between. CDR3 length equals 16 residues. CDR1 and CDR2 (germline): SGDLS, YYNGEE. In DNA, the CDR3 is TGTGCCAGCAGCGGCTTCGGCGCAGCGGTTAAAGAGACCCAGTACTTC. It translates to CASSGFGAAVKETQYF.

The chain recombines TRBV6-1 with TRBJ1-3; unclear D gene. The CDR3 sequence is 15 residues long. Germline V gene lookup returns CDR1 MNHNS and CDR2 SASEGT. Trimming took off 2 bases at V and 3 bases at J, with 11 bases between the two ends. The CDR3 is CASSESPLGGNTIYF. CDR3 DNA sequence: TGTGCCAGCAGTGAATCCCCTCTAGGTGGAAACACCATATATTTT.

The V gene is TRBV9, the J gene TRBJ1-3; D is perhaps TRBD1 (5 bases). Between the trimmed V and J ends, which lost 0 bases and 4 bases, there was a span of 11 bases. The CDR3 spans 15 residues. Germline loops: CDR1 SGDLS, CDR2 YYNGEE. CDR3 protein: CASSVEQASGNTIYF. The CDR3 nucleotides are TGTGCCAGCAGCGTAGAACAGGCTTCAGGAAACACCATATATTTT.

The CDR3 coding sequence is TGCGCCAGCAGCTTGGTTGGCGGTCCTAAGGCCTATGAGCAGTTCTTC. It encodes CASSLVGGPKAYEQFF. The chain joins TRBV5-1 to TRBJ2-1; no clear D gene. V was cut by 0 bases and J by 8 bases, with 18 bases left in between. This CDR3 is built from 16 residues. The germline V gene has CDR1 SGHRS and CDR2 YFSETQ. Together with reference TRBV5-1 and TRBJ2-1, the CDR3 gives the full variable domain: KAGVTQTPRYLIKTRGQQVTLSCSPISGHRSVSWYQQTPGQGLQFLFEYFSETQRNKGNFPGRFSGRQFSNSRSEMNVSTLELGDSALYLCASSLVGGPKAYEQFFGPGTRLTVL.

For the CDR3, the DNA is TGTGCCAGCAGTGGACAGAGGGGTGAGCAGTTCTTC. Its translation is CASSGQRGEQFF. This chain uses TRBV12-3 or TRBV12-4 with TRBJ2-1; D is perhaps TRBD1 (6 bases). The CDR3 is 12 amino acids. V lost 5 bases to trimming and J lost 9 bases, with 11 bases between them.

This chain connects TRBV19 to TRBJ1-2; no clear D gene. Germline V gene sequence: CDR1 LNHDA, CDR2 SQIVND (reference sequence). The CDR3 has 14 amino acids. With 7 bases removed from V and 0 bases from J, the gap between germline ends came to 12 bases. The CDR3 loop is CASKREQANYGYTF. The CDR3 nucleotides are TGTGCCAGTAAGCGGGAGCAAGCTAACTATGGCTACACCTTC.

This clone turned up a few times. The chain links TRBV5-1 to TRBJ2-1; TRBD2 agrees at 11 bases. V dropped 3 bases and J dropped 6; count of bases not matched to a gene: 8. CDR1 and CDR2 from the germline V gene are SGHRS and YFSETQ. The CDR3 spans 16 residues. The CDR3 bases are TGCGCCAGCAGCTGGACTCCGGGACTAGCGGCCAATGAGCAGTTCTTC. Translating it yields CASSWTPGLAANEQFF. Together with reference TRBV5-1 and TRBJ2-1, the CDR3 gives the full variable domain: KAGVTQTPRYLIKTRGQQVTLSCSPISGHRSVSWYQQTPGQGLQFLFEYFSETQRNKGNFPGRFSGRQFSNSRSEMNVSTLELGDSALYLCASSWTPGLAANEQFFGPGTRLTVL.